Following are 27 T cell receptor beta chains from one sample sequenced in a study of CD8 T cells in Susac syndrome. 0.5 to 1 ug RNA was reverse transcribed with random hexamers. TCRdb re-called the immunoSEQ multiplex PCR reads through MiXCR, storing one row per CDR3 protein. The table includes under 550,000 distinct CDR3 sequences, approximately 85% detected once. The specimen was CD8+ T cells from PBMCs. The origin of the receptors is a human donor with multiple sclerosis.

This clonotype was observed a few times. The rearrangement joins TRBV6-5 to TRBJ1-4; D is perhaps TRBD1 (5 bases). CDR1 MNHEY and CDR2 SVGAGI come from the germline V gene. Trimming removed 7 bases at V and 8 bases at J, with 8 bases between. This CDR3 is 11 amino acids long. The CDR3 sequence: CASTQGEKLFF. CDR3 in DNA: TGTGCCAGCACCCAGGGCGAAAAACTGTTTTTT.

The genes are TRBV30 and TRBJ2-2; 7 bases match TRBD1. Trimming took 7 bases from V and 1 from J; bases not matched to a gene: 6. CDR1 and CDR2 (germline): GTSNPN, SVGIG (reference sequence). The CDR3 extends over 14 amino acids. CDR3 coding DNA: TGTGCCTCAGAGGGGGCTCGGAACACCGGGGAGCTGTTTTTT. Its protein product is CASEGARNTGELFF.

The J gene is TRBJ1-4, the V gene TRBV6-1; unclear D gene. Germline lookup yields CDR1 MNHNS and CDR2 SASEGT. V lost 7 bases and J lost 15, with 18 bases in between. The CDR3 is made up of 12 amino acids. CDR3 DNA sequence: TGTGCCAGCAACGGAGATTCGGTATCTTTGTTTTTT. Protein: CASNGDSVSLFF.

The CDR3 loop is CSVEDVPGPPYGYTF. The DNA for the CDR3 is TGCAGCGTTGAAGACGTACCGGGTCCCCCCTATGGCTACACCTTC. J is TRBJ1-2 and V is TRBV29-1; D not certain. The CDR3 runs 15 residues. From germline, CDR1 is SQVTM and CDR2 ANQGSEA. Trimming left V 0 bases short and J 4 bases short, with 15 bases between. The full variable domain, rest sourced from reference TRBV29-1 and TRBJ1-2, is SAVISQKPSRDICQRGTSLTIQCQVDSQVTMMFWYRQQPGQSLTLIATANQGSEATYESGFVIDKFPISRPNLTFSTLTVSNMSPEDSSIYLCSVEDVPGPPYGYTFGSGTRLTVV.

The J gene is TRBJ2-7, the V gene TRBV7-8, with D hard to call. The CDR3 has 12 residues. Trimming shortened V by 6 bases and J by 2 bases, and 8 bases separated the two germline ends. The germline gives CDR1 SGHVS, CDR2 FQNEAQ. The CDR3 bases are TGTGCCAGCAGTACGGGCCCCTACGAGCAGTACTTC. As protein: CASSTGPYEQYF.

The sample holds one count of this clonotype. CDR3 region: CAWSETAISYGYTF. In DNA form, the CDR3 reads TGTGCCTGGAGTGAGACTGCTATTTCCTATGGCTACACCTTC. The rearrangement links TRBV30 to TRBJ1-2; D call uncertain. This CDR3 has 14 residues. Trimming shortened V by 1 base and J by 4 bases, and 13 bases separated the two germline ends. CDR1 and CDR2 (germline): GTSNPN, SVGIG (reference sequence).

This sequence joins TRBV7-8 and TRBJ2-7; 15 positions agree with TRBD2. The CDR3 is 17 amino acids. Germline lookup yields CDR1 SGHVS and CDR2 FQNEAQ. V dropped 5 bases and J dropped 0; count of bases not matched to a gene: 5. CDR3 sequence (DNA): TGTGCCAGCAGCACTTGGACTAGCGGGGGGGCCTCCTACGAGCAGTACTTC. The encoded protein is CASSTWTSGGASYEQYF.

This chain joins TRBV27 and TRBJ2-7; D remains ambiguous. Germline V gene sequence: CDR1 MNHEY, CDR2 SMNVEV (reference sequence). This CDR3 has 13 residues. Trimming removed 2 bases at V and 9 bases at J, with 14 bases between. CDR3: CASSLGFPAVQYF. CDR3 nucleotides: TGTGCCAGCAGTTTAGGTTTCCCGGCCGTGCAGTACTTC.

This chain uses TRBV6-1 with TRBJ1-5; D might be TRBD1 (5 bases). Trimming took off 7 bases at V and 0 bases at J, with 22 bases between the two ends. This CDR3 is 18 amino acids long. CDR1 and CDR2 from the germline V gene are MNHNS and SASEGT. The CDR3 DNA is TGTGCCAGCACCTCCCTGGGCGGGGCTGGGTATAGCAATCAGCCCCAGCATTTT. This encodes CASTSLGGAGYSNQPQHF.

This clonotype has only a few counts. This rearrangement joins TRBV4-1 to TRBJ1-1; D remains ambiguous. Germline lookup yields CDR1 MGHRA and CDR2 YSYEKL. This CDR3 is 15 amino acids long. V lost 0 bases and J 2 bases, leaving 10 bases between the germline ends. The CDR3 here is CASSQEPGLNTEAFF. The CDR3 nucleotides read TGCGCCAGCAGCCAAGAACCCGGTCTCAACACTGAAGCTTTCTTT.

V usage is TRBV27 and J usage is TRBJ1-5; D might be TRBD1 (5 bases). The germline V and J ends were trimmed by 2 bases and 4 bases, with 9 bases remaining between them. The CDR3 is made up of 14 amino acids. Germline lookup yields CDR1 MNHEY and CDR2 SMNVEV (reference sequence). The CDR3 region is CASSLAGPNQPQHF. CDR3 sequence (DNA): TGTGCCAGCAGTTTAGCGGGGCCTAATCAGCCCCAGCATTTT.

V and J are TRBV4-1 and TRBJ2-7, with 7 bases fitting TRBD1. V lost 1 base and J lost 2; bases outside the gene matches: 5. Germline CDR1 is MGHRA and CDR2 is YSYEKL. CDR3 length: 15 residues. The CDR3 here is CASSQVFQGAYEQYF. The CDR3, as DNA: TGCGCCAGCAGCCAAGTTTTCCAGGGGGCCTACGAGCAGTACTTC.

The chain is built from TRBV6-5 and TRBJ1-5; the D is unclear. V dropped 0 bases and J dropped 5 bases, with 5 bases sitting between them. The V gene's germline CDR1 is MNHEY and CDR2 SVGAGI. The length of the CDR3 is 13 residues. The CDR3 is CASSYSPYQPQHF. The CDR3 nucleotides read TGTGCCAGCAGTTACTCGCCTTATCAGCCCCAGCATTTT.

The chain recombines TRBV9 with TRBJ1-1, with D possibly TRBD1 on 5 matching bases. CDR1 is SGDLS and CDR2 is YYNGEE in the germline V gene. V was cut by 3 bases and J by 5 bases, with 11 bases left in between. This CDR3 contains 13 residues. CDR3 loop: CASSALGGTEAFF. The CDR3 DNA follows: TGTGCCAGCAGCGCCCTCGGGGGGACTGAAGCTTTCTTT.

The chain recombines TRBV4-1 with TRBJ2-7; 10 nucleotides match TRBD2. The germline V gene has CDR1 MGHRA and CDR2 YSYEKL. The ends lost 6 bases at V and 7 bases at J; junction bases unmatched: 6. The CDR3 runs 13 residues. CDR3 in DNA: TGCGCCAGCAGTCCAGCGGGAGGGATTGAGCAGTACTTC. Its protein is CASSPAGGIEQYF.

CDR3 loop: CASSDKIQVDTQYF. In DNA form, the CDR3 reads TGTGCCAGCAGTGACAAGATACAGGTAGATACGCAGTATTTT. The chain joins TRBV2 to TRBJ2-3, with TRBD1 as a possible D gene (5 bases). V gave up 3 bases and J gave up 5 bases, with 12 bases separating them. Germline loops: CDR1 SNHLY, CDR2 FYNNEI. The CDR3 has 14 residues.

This chain uses TRBV11-2 with TRBJ2-7; 11 nucleotides align to TRBD1. CDR1 is SGHAT, CDR2 FQNNGV, per germline. J was trimmed by 2 bases and V by 5 bases; bases with no gene match: 8. The CDR3 sequence is 16 residues long. As DNA, the CDR3 is TGTGCCAGCAGCAACGCCGGGACAGGGGGTCCCTACGAGCAGTACTTC. It specifies CASSNAGTGGPYEQYF.

The chain links TRBV19 to TRBJ2-7; 9 bases are shared with TRBD1. J was trimmed by 3 bases and V by 4 bases; bases with no gene match: 7. Germline V gene lookup returns CDR1 LNHDA and CDR2 SQIVND (reference sequence). The CDR3 is 15 amino acids. CDR3 DNA: TGTGCCAGTAGTACGGGGACAGGGTTGGTCTACGAGCAGTACTTC. Encoded protein: CASSTGTGLVYEQYF.

This clonotype appeared a single time. This chain connects TRBV7-6 to TRBJ1-1; 8 nucleotides agree with TRBD1. V was pared by 3 bases and J by 4 bases, with 4 bases of the junction left unmatched. The CDR3 length is 14 residues. Germline assignment: CDR1 SGHVS and CDR2 FNYEAQ. The CDR3 DNA is TGTGCCAGCAGCTTCCCCCAGGGGGCCACTGAAGCTTTCTTT. Residues: CASSFPQGATEAFF. The entire variable domain, with the rest obtained from reference TRBV7-6 and TRBJ1-1, is as follows: GAGVSQSPRYKVTKRGQDVALRCDPISGHVSLYWYRQALGQGPEFLTYFNYEAQQDKSGLPNDRFSAERPEGSISTLTIQRTEQRDSAMYRCASSFPQGATEAFFGQGTRLTVV.

This rearrangement joins TRBV28 to TRBJ1-5, with TRBD1 matching 11 bases. The CDR3 has 18 residues. The V segment lost 3 bases and the J segment 2 bases; nucleotides outside the gene matches: 9. Germline-derived CDR1 and CDR2 are MDHEN and SYDVKM. The CDR3 loop is CASSFTGQGAKGNQPQHF. The CDR3 DNA reads TGTGCCAGCAGTTTCACCGGACAGGGGGCTAAGGGCAATCAGCCCCAGCATTTT.

This chain links TRBV7-9 with TRBJ2-2; 9 nucleotides line up with TRBD1. Germline V lookup: CDR1 SEHNR, CDR2 FQNEAQ (reference sequence). The CDR3 consists of 15 residues. V lost 2 bases and J lost 4; bases outside the gene matches: 2. In DNA, the CDR3 is TGTGCCAGCAGCTTACCGGACAGGGGCACCGGGGAGCTGTTTTTT. It encodes CASSLPDRGTGELFF.

The chain uses TRBV2 and TRBJ2-7; weak D call: TRBD2 (7 bases). V lost 4 bases, J lost 5 bases, and 18 bases lay in between. There are 15 residues in the CDR3. Germline V gene data show CDR1 as SNHLY and CDR2 as FYNNEI. CDR3 loop: CASSAIGGGPHEQYF. CDR3 nucleotides: TGTGCCAGCAGTGCGATAGGGGGGGGCCCCCACGAGCAGTACTTC.

The rearrangement links TRBV27 to TRBJ1-2; TRBD1 might be the D (6 bases). In germline, CDR1 is MNHEY, CDR2 SMNVEV (reference sequence). Trimming pared 6 bases from V and 6 bases from J, leaving 14 bases between. There are 13 residues in the CDR3. CDR3 DNA sequence: TGTGCCAGCAGAATAACAAGGGGGAATGGCTACACCTTC. It codes for CASRITRGNGYTF.

The chain carries TRBV5-1 and TRBJ2-4; D is possibly TRBD1 (6 bases). Trimming removed 4 bases at V and 7 bases at J, with 18 bases between. CDR1 SGHRS and CDR2 YFSETQ come from the germline V gene. The length of the CDR3 is 15 residues. DNA of the CDR3: TGCGCCAGCAGCCCTCCCGGGACAAATTTTAACATTCAGTACTTC. Amino acid sequence: CASSPPGTNFNIQYF. The variable domain in full, completed from reference TRBV5-1 and TRBJ2-4, reads KAGVTQTPRYLIKTRGQQVTLSCSPISGHRSVSWYQQTPGQGLQFLFEYFSETQRNKGNFPGRFSGRQFSNSRSEMNVSTLELGDSALYLCASSPPGTNFNIQYFGAGTRLSVL.

The chain carries TRBV9 and TRBJ2-3, with D perhaps TRBD2 (6 bases). The CDR3 sequence is 15 residues long. CDR1 and CDR2 from the germline V gene are SGDLS and YYNGEE. Trimming removed 4 bases at V and 2 bases at J, with 14 bases between. The CDR3 loop reads CASSLRGIPTDTQYF. The CDR3 DNA reads TGTGCCAGCAGCTTACGGGGGATCCCCACAGATACGCAGTATTTT.

This clonotype was seen just once. The chain employs TRBV20-1 and TRBJ2-7; 10 bases are shared with TRBD1. Germline V gene data show CDR1 as DFQATT and CDR2 as SNEGSKA (reference sequence). The CDR3 sequence is 14 residues long. V shed 6 bases, J shed 3 bases, and the junction held 8 bases outside the gene matches. CDR3 DNA sequence: TGCAGTGCGGGGACAGGGGAGGGGTACTACGAGCAGTACTTC. Protein: CSAGTGEGYYEQYF.

The chain couples TRBV2 to TRBJ2-5, with TRBD2 as a possible D gene (7 bases). The germline V and J ends were trimmed by 10 bases and 4 bases, with 19 bases remaining between them. The CDR3 sequence is 14 residues long. Germline CDR1 reads SNHLY; CDR2 reads FYNNEI. CDR3 bases: TGTGCCACCCGGGGGGCGCAGGGCGCAGAGACCCAGTACTTC. Translating gives CATRGAQGAETQYF.